These 4 T cell receptor beta chains share one sample of origin, sequenced in a study of blood T cell repertoires in COVID-19. Clones were read by immunoSEQ multiplex PCR, and TCRdb kept only the in-frame ones, dropping some. The table lists around 300,000 clones, around 86% of them singletons. Sample: peripheral blood. These receptor sequences come from a woman in her forties who had recovered from COVID-19.

V usage is TRBV6-6 and J usage is TRBJ2-7, with 9 bases identical to TRBD1. The trim removed 6 bases at V and 1 base at J, leaving 7 bases unmatched. CDR3 size: 15 residues. CDR1 and CDR2 (germline): MNHNY, SVGAGI (reference sequence). The CDR3 region has the DNA TGTGCCAGCAGCCTACAGGGGGCTGGATCCTACGAGCAGTACTTC. As protein: CASSLQGAGSYEQYF.

The chain employs TRBV6-5 and TRBJ2-3; D gene unclear. This CDR3 is 15 amino acids long. Germline CDR1 and CDR2: MNHEY and SVGAGI. The V end lost 5 bases, the J end lost 0 bases, and 12 bases lay between the germline ends. The CDR3 coding sequence is TGTGCCAGCAGTCGTTTTGCGAGTAGCACAGATACGCAGTATTTT. Protein product: CASSRFASSTDTQYF.

V is TRBV30 and J is TRBJ1-5, with D perhaps TRBD1 (6 bases). Trimming pared 2 bases from V and 2 bases from J, leaving 10 bases between. This CDR3 is built from 14 residues. CDR1 is GTSNPN, CDR2 SVGIG, per germline (reference sequence). CDR3 sequence reads: CAWSSGVGNQPQHF. The CDR3 coding sequence is TGTGCCTGGAGTTCAGGGGTGGGCAATCAGCCCCAGCATTTT. The full variable domain, in which reference TRBV30 and TRBJ1-5 provide the parts outside the CDR3, is SQTIHQWPATLVQPVGSPLSLECTVEGTSNPNLYWYRQAAGRGLQLLFYSVGIGQISSEVPQNLSASRPQDRQFILSSKKLLLSDSGFYLCAWSSGVGNQPQHFGDGTRLSIL.

This sequence joins TRBV7-9 and TRBJ1-4; D perhaps matches TRBD1 (6 bases). The CDR3 covers 14 residues. Looked up from germline, CDR1 is SEHNR and CDR2 is FQNEAQ (reference sequence). V gave up 5 bases and J gave up 8 bases, with 15 bases separating them. CDR3 nucleotide sequence: TGTGCCAGCAGCCCCGGGACAATGGGAGAAAAACTGTTTTTT. Its protein product is CASSPGTMGEKLFF.